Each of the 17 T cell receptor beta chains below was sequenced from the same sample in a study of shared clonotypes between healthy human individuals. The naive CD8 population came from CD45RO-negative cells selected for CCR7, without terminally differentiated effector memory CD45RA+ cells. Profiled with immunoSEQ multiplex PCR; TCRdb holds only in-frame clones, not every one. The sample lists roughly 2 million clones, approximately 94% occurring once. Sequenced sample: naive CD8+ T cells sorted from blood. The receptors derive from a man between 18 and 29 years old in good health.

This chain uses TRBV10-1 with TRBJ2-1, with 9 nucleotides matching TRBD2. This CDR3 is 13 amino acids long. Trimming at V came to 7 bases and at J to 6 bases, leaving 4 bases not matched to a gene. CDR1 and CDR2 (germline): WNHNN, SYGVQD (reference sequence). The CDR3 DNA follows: TGCGCCAGCATGGCGGGGGGGGGCAATGAGCAGTTCTTC. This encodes CASMAGGGNEQFF.

CDR3 loop: CASSQKGLGDEQYF. For the CDR3, the DNA is TGCGCCAGCAGCCAGAAGGGCCTTGGGGACGAGCAGTACTTC. The chain recombines TRBV4-3 with TRBJ2-7; D remains ambiguous. The V and J ends lost 3 bases and 5 bases respectively, with 14 bases between them. Germline V gene sequence: CDR1 LGHNA, CDR2 YSLEER. This CDR3 comprises 14 residues.

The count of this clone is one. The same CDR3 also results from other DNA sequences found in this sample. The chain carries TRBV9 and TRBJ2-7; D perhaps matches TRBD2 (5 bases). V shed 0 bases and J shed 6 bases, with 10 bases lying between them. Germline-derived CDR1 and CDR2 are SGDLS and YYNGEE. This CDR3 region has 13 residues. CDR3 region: CASSVGGLTEQYF. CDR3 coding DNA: TGTGCCAGCAGCGTAGGAGGACTTACCGAGCAGTACTTC. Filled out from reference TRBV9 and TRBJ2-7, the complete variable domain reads DSGVTQTPKHLITATGQRVTLRCSPRSGDLSVYWYQQSLDQGLQFLIQYYNGEERAKGNILERFSAQQFPDLHSELNLSSLELGDSALYFCASSVGGLTEQYFGPGTRLTVT.

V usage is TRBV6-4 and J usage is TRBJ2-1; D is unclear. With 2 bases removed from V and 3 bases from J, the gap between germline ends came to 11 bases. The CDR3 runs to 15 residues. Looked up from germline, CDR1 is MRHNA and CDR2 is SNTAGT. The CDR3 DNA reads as TGTGCCAGCAGTGACCCAGGCGTTAACTACAATGAGCAGTTCTTC. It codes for CASSDPGVNYNEQFF.

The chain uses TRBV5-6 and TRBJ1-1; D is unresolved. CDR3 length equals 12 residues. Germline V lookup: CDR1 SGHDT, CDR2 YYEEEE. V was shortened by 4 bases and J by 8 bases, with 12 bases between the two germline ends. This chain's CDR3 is CASSDTSSEAFF. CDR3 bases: TGTGCCAGCAGCGATACTTCTTCGGAAGCTTTCTTT.

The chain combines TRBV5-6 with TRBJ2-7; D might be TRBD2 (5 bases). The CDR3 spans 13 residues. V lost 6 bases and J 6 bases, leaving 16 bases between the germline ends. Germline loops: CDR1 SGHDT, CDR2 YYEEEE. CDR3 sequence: CASTPRLAGEQYF. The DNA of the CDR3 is TGTGCCAGCACTCCACGCCTCGCGGGCGAGCAGTACTTC. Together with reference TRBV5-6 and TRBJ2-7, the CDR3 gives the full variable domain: DAGVTQSPTHLIKTRGQQVTLRCSPKSGHDTVSWYQQALGQGPQFIFQYYEEEERQRGNFPDRFSGHQFPNYSSELNVNALLLGDSALYLCASTPRLAGEQYFGPGTRLTVT.

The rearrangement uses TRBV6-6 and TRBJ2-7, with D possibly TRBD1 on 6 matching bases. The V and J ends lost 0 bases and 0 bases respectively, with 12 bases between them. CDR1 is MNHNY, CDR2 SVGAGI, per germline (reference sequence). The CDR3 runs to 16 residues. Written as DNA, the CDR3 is TGTGCCAGCAGTTACTCCGGACAGCTCAACTCCTACGAGCAGTACTTC. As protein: CASSYSGQLNSYEQYF.

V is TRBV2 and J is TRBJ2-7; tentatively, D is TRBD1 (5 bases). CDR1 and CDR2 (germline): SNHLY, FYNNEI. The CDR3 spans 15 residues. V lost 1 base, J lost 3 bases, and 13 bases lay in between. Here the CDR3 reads CASSEGGRDIYEQYF. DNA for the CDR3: TGTGCCAGCAGTGAAGGGGGCAGGGATATCTACGAGCAGTACTTC.

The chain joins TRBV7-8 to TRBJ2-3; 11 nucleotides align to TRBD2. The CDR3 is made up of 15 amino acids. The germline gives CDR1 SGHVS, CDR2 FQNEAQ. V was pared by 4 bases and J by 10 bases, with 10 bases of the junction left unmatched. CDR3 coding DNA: TGTGCCAGCAGCTCACTAGCGGGGGAGGGTGATCCGCAGTATTTT. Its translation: CASSSLAGEGDPQYF.

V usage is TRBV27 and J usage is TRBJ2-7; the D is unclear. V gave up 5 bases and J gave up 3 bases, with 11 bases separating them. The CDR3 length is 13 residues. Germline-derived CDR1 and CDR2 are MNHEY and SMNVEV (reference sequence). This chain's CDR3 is CASSPTRYYEQYF. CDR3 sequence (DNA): TGTGCCAGCAGTCCGACACGATACTACGAGCAGTACTTC.

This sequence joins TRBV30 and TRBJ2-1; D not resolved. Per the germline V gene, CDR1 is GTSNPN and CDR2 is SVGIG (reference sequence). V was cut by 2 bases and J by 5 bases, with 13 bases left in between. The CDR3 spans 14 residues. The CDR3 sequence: CAWSYLTRDNEQFF. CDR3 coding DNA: TGTGCCTGGAGTTACCTAACCAGAGACAATGAGCAGTTCTTC.

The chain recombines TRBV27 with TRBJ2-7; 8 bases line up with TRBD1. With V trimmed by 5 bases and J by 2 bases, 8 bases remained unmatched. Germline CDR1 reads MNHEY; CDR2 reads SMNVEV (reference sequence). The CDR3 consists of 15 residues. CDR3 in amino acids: CASSGHRTGTYEQYF. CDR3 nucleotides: TGTGCCAGCAGTGGACACAGGACAGGGACCTACGAGCAGTACTTC.

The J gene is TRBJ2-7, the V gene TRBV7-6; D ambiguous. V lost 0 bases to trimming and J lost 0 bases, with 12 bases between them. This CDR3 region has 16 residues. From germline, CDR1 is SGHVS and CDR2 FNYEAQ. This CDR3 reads CASSLAPPQSSYEQYF. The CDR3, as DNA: TGTGCCAGCAGCTTAGCCCCCCCACAGAGCTCCTACGAGCAGTACTTC.

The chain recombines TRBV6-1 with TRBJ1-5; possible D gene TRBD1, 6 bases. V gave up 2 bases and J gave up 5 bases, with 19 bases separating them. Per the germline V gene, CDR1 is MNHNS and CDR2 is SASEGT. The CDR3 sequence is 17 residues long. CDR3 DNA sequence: TGTGCCAGCAGTGAAAGGGGTTTCGGACAGACCGATCAGCCCCAGCATTTT. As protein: CASSERGFGQTDQPQHF.

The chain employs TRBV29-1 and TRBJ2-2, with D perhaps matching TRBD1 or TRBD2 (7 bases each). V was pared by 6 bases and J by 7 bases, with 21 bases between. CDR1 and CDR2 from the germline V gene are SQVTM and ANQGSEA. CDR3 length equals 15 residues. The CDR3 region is CSVYPITGEGGELFF. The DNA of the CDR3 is TGCAGCGTCTACCCTATTACAGGGGAGGGCGGGGAGCTGTTTTTT.

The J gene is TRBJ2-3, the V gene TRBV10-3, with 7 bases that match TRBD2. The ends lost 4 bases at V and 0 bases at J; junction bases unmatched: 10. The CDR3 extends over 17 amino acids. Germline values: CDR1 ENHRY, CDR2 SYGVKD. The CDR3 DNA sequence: TGTGCCATCAGTGCCGAGACTAGCCTTTCTAGCACAGATACGCAGTATTTT. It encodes CAISAETSLSSTDTQYF.

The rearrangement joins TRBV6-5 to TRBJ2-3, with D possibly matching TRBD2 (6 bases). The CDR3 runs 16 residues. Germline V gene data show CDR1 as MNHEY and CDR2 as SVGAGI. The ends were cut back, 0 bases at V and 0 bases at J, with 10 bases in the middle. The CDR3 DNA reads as TGTGCCAGCAGTTACTCGACTAGGTCTAGCACAGATACGCAGTATTTT. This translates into CASSYSTRSSTDTQYF.